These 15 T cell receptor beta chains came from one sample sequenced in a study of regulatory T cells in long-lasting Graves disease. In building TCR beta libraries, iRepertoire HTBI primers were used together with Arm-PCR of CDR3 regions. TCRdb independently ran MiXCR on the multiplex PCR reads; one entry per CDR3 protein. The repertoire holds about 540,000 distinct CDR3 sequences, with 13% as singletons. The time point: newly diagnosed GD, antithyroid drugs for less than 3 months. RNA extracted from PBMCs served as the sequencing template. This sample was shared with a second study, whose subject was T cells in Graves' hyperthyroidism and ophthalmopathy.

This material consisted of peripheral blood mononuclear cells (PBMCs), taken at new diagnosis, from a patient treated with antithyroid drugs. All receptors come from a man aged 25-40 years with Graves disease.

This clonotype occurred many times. The CDR3 sequence: CSARVALKGNTEAFF. DNA for the CDR3: TGCAGTGCTAGAGTAGCTCTAAAGGGGAACACTGAAGCTTTCTTT. This chain joins TRBV20-1 and TRBJ1-1; no definite D call. The V gene's germline CDR1 is DFQATT and CDR2 SNEGSKA (reference sequence). CDR3 length: 15 amino acids. Trimming pared 1 base from V and 1 base from J, leaving 13 bases between.

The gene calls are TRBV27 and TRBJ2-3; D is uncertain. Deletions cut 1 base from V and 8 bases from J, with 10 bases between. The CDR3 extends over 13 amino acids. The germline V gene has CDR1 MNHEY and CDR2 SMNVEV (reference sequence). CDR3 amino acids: CASSLYPRTTQYF. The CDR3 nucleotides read TGTGCCAGCAGTTTATATCCTCGAACTACGCAGTATTTT.

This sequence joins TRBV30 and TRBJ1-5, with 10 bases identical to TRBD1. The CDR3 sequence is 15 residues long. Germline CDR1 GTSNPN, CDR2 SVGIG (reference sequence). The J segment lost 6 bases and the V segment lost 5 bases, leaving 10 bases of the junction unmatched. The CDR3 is CAWGGGQGLGQPQHF. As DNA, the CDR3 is TGTGCCTGGGGGGGGGGACAGGGGTTGGGTCAGCCCCAGCATTTT.

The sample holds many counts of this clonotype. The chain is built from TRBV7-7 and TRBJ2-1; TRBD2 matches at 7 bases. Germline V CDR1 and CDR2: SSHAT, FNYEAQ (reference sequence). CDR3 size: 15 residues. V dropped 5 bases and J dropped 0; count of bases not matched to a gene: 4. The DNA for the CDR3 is TGTGCCAGCAGCCCCGGGGGGAGCTCCTACAATGAGCAGTTCTTC. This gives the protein CASSPGGSSYNEQFF.

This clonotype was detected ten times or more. Written as DNA, the CDR3 is TGCGCCAGCAGCTCCTTGACAGGGGGGTCCTACGAGCAGTACTTC. As protein: CASSSLTGGSYEQYF. This sequence joins TRBV5-1 and TRBJ2-7; TRBD1 agrees at 9 bases. The length of the CDR3 is 15 residues. Germline trimming cut 3 bases from V and 1 base from J; bases unmatched to any gene: 5. The V gene's germline CDR1 is SGHRS and CDR2 YFSETQ.

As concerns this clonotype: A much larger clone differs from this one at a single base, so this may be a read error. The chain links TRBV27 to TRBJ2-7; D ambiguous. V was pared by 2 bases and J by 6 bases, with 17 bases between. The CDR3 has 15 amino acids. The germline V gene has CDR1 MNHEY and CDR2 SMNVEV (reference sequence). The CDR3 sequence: CASSLISADPCEQYF. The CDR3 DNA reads TGTGCCAGCAGTTTAATCTCCGCGGACCCCTGCGAGCAGTACTTC.

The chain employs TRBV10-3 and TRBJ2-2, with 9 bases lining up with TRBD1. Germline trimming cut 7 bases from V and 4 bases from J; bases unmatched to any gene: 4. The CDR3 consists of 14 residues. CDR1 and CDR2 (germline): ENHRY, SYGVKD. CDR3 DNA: TGTGCCATCAAGGGACAGGGAGTCACCGGGGAGCTGTTTTTT. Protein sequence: CAIKGQGVTGELFF.

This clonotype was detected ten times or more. CDR3 bases: TGTGCCAGCAGCTTAGAGAGTCCCACAATCACAGATACGCAGTATTTT. Translated, it gives CASSLESPTITDTQYF. The V and J genes are TRBV7-8 and TRBJ2-3, with no clear D. Deletions cut 1 base from V and 2 bases from J, with 13 bases between. CDR1 SGHVS and CDR2 FQNEAQ come from the germline V gene. The CDR3 runs to 16 residues.

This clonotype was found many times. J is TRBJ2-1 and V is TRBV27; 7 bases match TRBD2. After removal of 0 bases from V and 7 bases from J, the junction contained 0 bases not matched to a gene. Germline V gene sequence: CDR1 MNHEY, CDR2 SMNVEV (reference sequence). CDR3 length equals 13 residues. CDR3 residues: CASSLSGGNEQFF. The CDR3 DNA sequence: TGTGCCAGCAGTTTATCGGGGGGGAATGAGCAGTTCTTC.

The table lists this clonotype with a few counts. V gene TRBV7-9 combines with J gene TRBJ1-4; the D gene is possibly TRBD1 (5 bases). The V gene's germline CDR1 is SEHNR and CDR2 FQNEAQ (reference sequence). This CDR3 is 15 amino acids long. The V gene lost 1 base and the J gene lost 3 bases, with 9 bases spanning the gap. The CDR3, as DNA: TGTGCCAGCAGCTTAGGTGGGGGAGCTAATGAAAAACTGTTTTTT. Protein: CASSLGGGANEKLFF.

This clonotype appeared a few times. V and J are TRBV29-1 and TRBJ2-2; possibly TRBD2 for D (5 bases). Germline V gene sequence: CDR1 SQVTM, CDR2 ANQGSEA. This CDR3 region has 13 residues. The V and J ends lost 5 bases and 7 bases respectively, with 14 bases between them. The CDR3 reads CSVQAAGLGELFF. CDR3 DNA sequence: TGCAGCGTTCAAGCGGCAGGACTCGGGGAGCTGTTTTTT.

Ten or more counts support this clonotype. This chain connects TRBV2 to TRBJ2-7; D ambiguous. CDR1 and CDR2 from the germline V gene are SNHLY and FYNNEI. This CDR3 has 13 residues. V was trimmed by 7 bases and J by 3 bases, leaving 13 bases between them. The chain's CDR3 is CASTPEALYEQYF. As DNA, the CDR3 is TGTGCCAGCACCCCAGAGGCCCTCTACGAGCAGTACTTC. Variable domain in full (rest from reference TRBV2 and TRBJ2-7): EPEVTQTPSHQVTQMGQEVILRCVPISNHLYFYWYRQILGQKVEFLVSFYNNEISEKSEIFDDQFSVERPDGSNFTLKIRSTKLEDSAMYFCASTPEALYEQYFGPGTRLTVT.

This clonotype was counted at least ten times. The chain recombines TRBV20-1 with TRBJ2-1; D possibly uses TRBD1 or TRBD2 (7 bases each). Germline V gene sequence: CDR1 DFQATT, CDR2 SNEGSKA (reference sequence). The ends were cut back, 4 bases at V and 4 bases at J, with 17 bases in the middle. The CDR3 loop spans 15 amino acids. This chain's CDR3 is CSAKSGGGLYNEQFF. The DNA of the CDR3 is TGCAGTGCTAAATCAGGGGGGGGCTTATACAATGAGCAGTTCTTC.

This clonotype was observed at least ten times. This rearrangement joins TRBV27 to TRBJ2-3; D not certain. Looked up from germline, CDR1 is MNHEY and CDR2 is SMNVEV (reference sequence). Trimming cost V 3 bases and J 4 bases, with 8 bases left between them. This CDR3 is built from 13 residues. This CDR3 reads CASSFGSPDTQYF. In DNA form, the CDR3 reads TGTGCCAGCAGTTTTGGCAGCCCAGATACGCAGTATTTT.

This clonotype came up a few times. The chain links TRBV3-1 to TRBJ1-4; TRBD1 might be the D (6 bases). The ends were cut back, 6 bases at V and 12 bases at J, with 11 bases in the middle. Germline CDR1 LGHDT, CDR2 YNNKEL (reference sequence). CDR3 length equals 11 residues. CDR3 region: CASRGQNQLFF. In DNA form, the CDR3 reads TGTGCCAGCAGAGGACAGAACCAACTGTTTTTT.